This TCR beta chain was observed in a study of CD8 T cells in Susac syndrome. The sequenced target, TCR beta, came from blood CD8+ and CD4+ T cells. The CDR3 is made up of 13 amino acids. Germline values: CDR1 DFQATT, CDR2 SNEGSKA (reference sequence). V was pared by 1 base and J by 6 bases, with 9 bases between. Random-hexamer reverse transcription was applied to roughly 0.45 to 1 ug RNA. Via MiXCR, TCRdb re-called the immunoSEQ multiplex PCR reads, giving one row per CDR3 protein. The sample holds 160,000 or so distinct CDR3 sequences, 90% to 95% seen once. Sequenced: CD4+ T cells from PBMCs. This receptor was identified in a human donor with Susac syndrome. The chain carries TRBV20-1 and TRBJ2-2; D gene unclear. CDR3 bases: TGCAGTGCTAGAGGGTCTTTCTCCGGGGAGCTGTTTTTT. Translation gives CSARGSFSGELFF.